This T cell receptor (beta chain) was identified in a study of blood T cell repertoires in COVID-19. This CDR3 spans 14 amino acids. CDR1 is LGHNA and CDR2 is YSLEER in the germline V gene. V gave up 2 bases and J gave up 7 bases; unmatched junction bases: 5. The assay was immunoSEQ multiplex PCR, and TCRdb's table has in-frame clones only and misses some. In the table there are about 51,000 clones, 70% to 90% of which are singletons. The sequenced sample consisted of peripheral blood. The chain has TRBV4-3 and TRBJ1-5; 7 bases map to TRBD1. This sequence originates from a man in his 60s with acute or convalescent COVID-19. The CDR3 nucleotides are TGCGCCAGCAGCCAAAGACAGGGAGGCCAGCCCCAGCATTTT. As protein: CASSQRQGGQPQHF.